This T cell receptor (beta chain) was retrieved from a study of blood T cell repertoires in COVID-19. In the study overall: Acute and convalescent COVID-19 specimens originated in the United States, Italy and Spain.

Individuals drawn from 24 US areas were about 18 to 100 years old. Cohort placement rested on clinical history that participants reported themselves. For recovered donors of Cohort 3, there were two negative PCRs, clearance, or symptom resolution. V dropped 0 bases and J dropped 11; count of bases not matched to a gene: 7. Germline CDR1 and CDR2: SQVTM and ANQGSEA. The CDR3 covers 12 residues. TCRdb's table, derived via immunoSEQ multiplex PCR, lists solely in-frame clones and lacks some. This table has about 350,000 clones, about 88% appearing once. The TCR sequence derives from a woman in her twenties or thirties who had recovered from COVID-19. The sample taken for sequencing was PBMCs or T cells enriched from blood (not recorded which). The chain combines TRBV29-1 with TRBJ2-7; 7 nucleotides align to TRBD2. CDR3 amino acids: CSVEDLPGREYF. CDR3 nucleotides: TGCAGCGTTGAAGATCTTCCAGGGAGGGAGTACTTC.